Each of the 4 T cell receptor beta chains below was sequenced from the same sample in a study of blood T cell repertoires in COVID-19. The assay was immunoSEQ multiplex PCR, and TCRdb's table has in-frame clones only and misses some. The table lists about 99,000 clones, 70% to 90% of them singletons. The sample comprised peripheral blood. These receptors all come from a man over 45 in a cohort sampled during active COVID-19.

This chain joins TRBV6-6 and TRBJ1-2, with unresolved D. Germline assignment: CDR1 MNHNY and CDR2 SVGAGI (reference sequence). The V end was cut by 4 bases, the J end by 8 bases, with 11 bases between. The CDR3 length is 12 residues. The CDR3 loop reads CASSLFEEGYTF. The CDR3 region has the DNA TGTGCCAGCAGTTTATTTGAGGAAGGCTACACCTTC.

This chain joins TRBV6-4 and TRBJ2-3; D uncertain. V lost 2 bases, J lost 2 bases, and 11 bases lay in between. This CDR3 spans 15 amino acids. Germline V lookup: CDR1 MRHNA, CDR2 SNTAGT. In DNA form, the CDR3 reads TGTGCCAGCAGTGACGGGCTTTCATCCACAGATACGCAGTATTTT. Translating it yields CASSDGLSSTDTQYF.

V gene TRBV6-1 combines with J gene TRBJ2-2; 9 bases agree with TRBD1. Germline assignment: CDR1 MNHNS and CDR2 SASEGT. CDR3 size: 15 residues. Trimming took 7 bases from V and 2 from J; bases not matched to a gene: 5. The CDR3 DNA reads TGTGCCAGCACCTCGGGACAGGGAAACACCGGGGAGCTGTTTTTT. As protein: CASTSGQGNTGELFF.

This clone showed up just once. V is TRBV23-1 and J is TRBJ2-6; 9 nucleotides line up with TRBD1. TRBV23-1 is recorded as an ORF, its role being uncertain. The V gene end was trimmed by 9 bases and the J gene end by 8 bases; junction bases not matched to a gene: 11. The length of the CDR3 is 15 residues. The CDR3 loop is CARKVGQGKTNVLTF. The CDR3 DNA sequence: TGCGCCAGGAAGGTCGGACAGGGGAAAACCAACGTCCTGACTTTC.